This T cell receptor (beta chain) was documented in a study of blood T cell repertoires in COVID-19. Trimming removed 5 bases at V and 0 bases at J, with 10 bases between. Germline values: CDR1 SGHVS, CDR2 FQNEAQ. CDR3 length: 15 amino acids. How the authors handled the data: The assay estimated nucleated cells by amplifying reference gene primers. Profiled with immunoSEQ multiplex PCR; TCRdb holds only in-frame clones, not every one. V and J calls and clone size are given by that table; D and trimming were obtained from the DNA. There are 220,000 or so clones in the sample; around 87% occur only once, and under 4% lies in the top ten.

Material: PBMCs or T cells enriched from blood (not recorded which). The origin of this receptor is a young woman in a cohort exposed to, infected with or recovered from COVID-19 (not recorded which). V gene TRBV7-8 combines with J gene TRBJ2-2; D is unresolved. The chain's CDR3 is CASSLLGPNTGELFF. The CDR3 DNA follows: TGTGCCAGCAGCCTGTTGGGCCCGAACACCGGGGAGCTGTTTTTT.